A selection of T cell receptor beta chains follows, all from one sample in a study of shared clonotypes between healthy human individuals. Produced via immunoSEQ multiplex PCR; TCRdb's table is partial and in-frame only. The data contain 450,000 to 700,000 clones, about 95% of them singletons. The sequenced sample consisted of naive CD8+ T cells sorted from blood. Receptors originate from a woman aged 25 to 39 in good health. Both conserved end residues are part of each CDR3. A D gene is named only where the DNA matches it firmly. Only part of the rows carry a size: once, few, many, or a class if the clone is expanded.

size: .; V: TRBV5-4; D: TRBD2; length: 15; J: TRBJ2-7; DNA: TGTGCCAGCAGCTATACTAGCGGGGGCTCCTACGAGCAGTACTTC; CDR3: CASSYTSGGSYEQYF
size: .; V: TRBV29-1; D: .; length: 12; J: TRBJ2-7; DNA: TGCAGCGTTGCCGACTCCGGCTACGAGCAGTACTTC; CDR3: CSVADSGYEQYF
size: .; V: TRBV13; D: .; length: 18; J: TRBJ1-5; DNA: TGTGCCAGCAGCTTAAGGGGCAGCAGGGCGGCGGTCAATCAGCCCCAGCATTTT; CDR3: CASSLRGSRAAVNQPQHF
size: .; V: TRBV28; D: TRBD1; length: 14; J: TRBJ1-3; DNA: TGTGCCAGCGGTACAGGGGCGCCTGGAAACACCATATATTTT; CDR3: CASGTGAPGNTIYF
size: .; V: TRBV19; D: .; length: 15; J: TRBJ2-5; DNA: TGTGCCAGTACCTCCCGGGGGGCGGACCAAGAGACCCAGTACTTC; CDR3: CASTSRGADQETQYF
size: .; V: TRBV13; D: .; length: 14; J: TRBJ1-3; DNA: TGTGCCAGCAGCTCACAAGGGGCTGGAAACACCATATATTTT; CDR3: CASSSQGAGNTIYF
size: .; V: TRBV7-3; D: TRBD2; length: 17; J: TRBJ2-2; DNA: TGTGCCAGCAGCTTAACTGTGGTAGCGGGGGTGCCTGGGGAGCTGTTTTTT; CDR3: CASSLTVVAGVPGELFF
size: .; V: TRBV30; D: TRBD2; length: 16; J: TRBJ2-1; DNA: TGTGCCTGGAGTTACGGACTAGCGGGAGTGTTCGATGAGCAGTTCTTC; CDR3: CAWSYGLAGVFDEQFF
size: .; V: TRBV15; D: .; length: 12; J: TRBJ2-1; DNA: TGTGCCACCAGCAGAGAGGGGAATGAGCAGTTCTTC; CDR3: CATSREGNEQFF
size: .; V: TRBV29-1; D: .; length: 15; J: TRBJ2-7; DNA: TGCAGCGTTGAAGATGGGCGGGCCCAGGGGTACGAGCAGTACTTC; CDR3: CSVEDGRAQGYEQYF
size: .; V: TRBV2; D: .; length: 16; J: TRBJ1-6; DNA: TGTGCCAGCAGTGAGGTAGACCAAACCTATAATTCACCCCTCCACTTT; CDR3: CASSEVDQTYNSPLHF
size: .; V: TRBV7-9; D: .; length: 17; J: TRBJ2-6; DNA: TGTGCCAGCAGCGGTAGGACGGACAGCTCTGGGGCCAACGTCCTGACTTTC; CDR3: CASSGRTDSSGANVLTF
size: .; V: TRBV4-1; D: .; length: 15; J: TRBJ2-5; DNA: TGCGCCAGCAGCCCCCCCAGCACCCACCAAGAGACCCAGTACTTC; CDR3: CASSPPSTHQETQYF
size: .; V: TRBV19; D: .; length: 15; J: TRBJ2-3; DNA: TGTGCCAGTAGTATGGGGGATACTAGCACAGATACGCAGTATTTT; CDR3: CASSMGDTSTDTQYF
size: .; V: TRBV4-1; D: TRBD2; length: 17; J: TRBJ2-1; DNA: TGCGCCAGCAGCCGAGGACTAGCGGGAGGAGGAAACAATGAGCAGTTCTTC; CDR3: CASSRGLAGGGNNEQFF
size: once; V: TRBV28; D: .; length: 13; J: TRBJ2-7; DNA: TGTGCCAGCAGTTTGGGTCAGGGAGGCGAGCAGTACTTC; CDR3: CASSLGQGGEQYF
size: .; V: TRBV2; D: .; length: 18; J: TRBJ2-5; DNA: TGTGCCAGCAGTGAGAAGGGCGAGGTAGCGCCCTACCAAGAGACCCAGTACTTC; CDR3: CASSEKGEVAPYQETQYF
size: .; V: TRBV29-1; D: TRBD1; length: 15; J: TRBJ2-1; DNA: TGCAGCTCCAGGGAACCGGGACAGGGGGCGAATGAGCAGTTCTTC; CDR3: CSSREPGQGANEQFF
size: once; V: TRBV27; D: .; length: 15; J: TRBJ2-3; DNA: TGTGCCAGCAGCCCCGACCGCCTTAGCACAGATACGCAGTATTTT; CDR3: CASSPDRLSTDTQYF
size: .; V: TRBV27; D: TRBD1; length: 14; J: TRBJ1-1; DNA: TGTGCCAGCAGTTCCAGGGGGCCGAACACTGAAGCTTTCTTT; CDR3: CASSSRGPNTEAFF
size: .; V: TRBV9; D: TRBD2; length: 16; J: TRBJ2-1; DNA: TGTGCCAGCAGCGTAGTAGCGGGAGAGTCCTACAATGAGCAGTTCTTC; CDR3: CASSVVAGESYNEQFF
size: once; V: TRBV9; D: .; length: 10; J: TRBJ1-2; DNA: TGTGCCAGCAAAGGTTATGGCTACACCTTC; CDR3: CASKGYGYTF